Presented here are 27 T cell receptor beta chains from one specimen sequenced in a study of CD4 T cells in relation to SARS-CoV-2 and coronaviruses. CD4+ T cells from unexposed donors were obtained before the COVID-19 pandemic (2011-2018). The cells were cultured for approximately 10 days before CD4+ T cells were isolated. These receptors' antigens are unknown. Sequencing was performed with immunoSEQ multiplex PCR; in TCRdb, only in-frame clones are kept and a portion is missing. The sample lists approximately 17,000 clones, 70% to 80% seen once, with about 11% in the top ten. Source material: CD4+ T cells from PBMCs, cultured in vitro. These TCRs come from a human donor in good health.

The chain recombines TRBV7-2 with TRBJ1-2, with TRBD1 matching over 8 bases. With V trimmed by 3 bases and J by 3 bases, 6 bases remained unmatched. Germline V lookup: CDR1 SGHTA, CDR2 FQGNSA. The CDR3 contains 15 residues. As DNA, the CDR3 is TGTGCCAGCAGCTTTGGGTCAGGGGGCGACTATGGCTACACCTTC. This codes for CASSFGSGGDYGYTF. Full variable domain (remainder filled in from reference TRBV7-2 and TRBJ1-2): GAGVSQSPSNKVTEKGKDVELRCDPISGHTALYWYRQSLGQGLEFLIYFQGNSAPDKSGLPSDRFSAERTGGSVSTLTIQRTQQEDSAVYLCASSFGSGGDYGYTFGSGTRLTVV.

The CDR3 coding sequence is TGTGCCAGCAGCACTACAGGGAACCACGAGCAGTACTTC. This encodes CASSTTGNHEQYF. This rearrangement joins TRBV5-4 to TRBJ2-7; TRBD1 might be the D (6 bases). V was clipped by 4 bases and J by 5 bases, with 13 bases between them. CDR1 is SGHNT and CDR2 is YYREEE in the germline V gene (reference sequence). The CDR3 spans 13 residues.

This chain joins TRBV4-3 and TRBJ1-3; D gene uncertain. Germline CDR1 reads LGHNA; CDR2 reads YSLEER. The length of the CDR3 is 15 residues. V lost 0 bases and J 2 bases, leaving 8 bases between the germline ends. The DNA of the CDR3 is TGCGCCAGCAGCCAAGATCCGACTGCTGGAAACACCATATATTTT. Translation gives CASSQDPTAGNTIYF.

The J gene is TRBJ2-5, the V gene TRBV28; D is perhaps TRBD1 (6 bases). Germline lookup yields CDR1 MDHEN and CDR2 SYDVKM. V lost 1 base and J 3 bases, leaving 24 bases between the germline ends. This CDR3 contains 19 residues. In DNA form, the CDR3 reads TGTGCCAGCAGTTTATTAAGGGGGAGATCGACACACATCGAAGAGACCCAGTACTTC. Amino acids: CASSLLRGRSTHIEETQYF.

The rearrangement links TRBV7-9 to TRBJ2-1; no clear D gene. Germline CDR1 SEHNR, CDR2 FQNEAQ (reference sequence). The CDR3 length is 13 residues. Trimming shortened V by 2 bases and J by 4 bases, and 6 bases separated the two germline ends. The CDR3 coding sequence is TGTGCCAGCAGCTTATATGAATACAATGAGCAGTTCTTC. Its translation is CASSLYEYNEQFF.

This chain connects TRBV4-3 to TRBJ2-1; TRBD2 agrees at 9 bases. V lost 0 bases, J lost 6 bases, and 6 bases stayed unmatched. CDR3 length: 16 residues. Germline V gene data show CDR1 as LGHNA and CDR2 as YSLEER. The CDR3 DNA is TGCGCCAGCAGCCAAGATCTGGGACTAGCCCTCAATGAGCAGTTCTTC. It is translated as CASSQDLGLALNEQFF.

This chain joins TRBV30 and TRBJ1-6, with a tentative D call TRBD1 (6 bases). The CDR3 covers 15 residues. Germline assignment: CDR1 GTSNPN and CDR2 SVGIG (reference sequence). V lost 3 bases and J lost 6, with 15 bases in between. The CDR3 sequence is CAWSPPGGTNSPLHF. Written as DNA, the CDR3 is TGTGCCTGGAGCCCGCCGGGGGGCACTAATTCACCCCTCCACTTT.

The rearrangement links TRBV7-2 to TRBJ2-5; TRBD2 matches 11 bases. Germline trimming cut 2 bases from V and 5 bases from J; bases unmatched to any gene: 7. This CDR3 comprises 16 residues. Germline CDR1 SGHTA, CDR2 FQGNSA. The CDR3 bases are TGTGCCAGCAGCTTATCGGTAGCGGGAGGGCAGGAGACCCAGTACTTC. Amino acid sequence: CASSLSVAGGQETQYF.

The CDR3 region is CASSFGLAGRDEQFF. The DNA of the CDR3 is TGTGCCAGCAGCTTCGGACTAGCGGGACGGGATGAGCAGTTCTTC. The rearrangement joins TRBV6-5 to TRBJ2-1, with TRBD2 matching 12 bases. CDR1 is MNHEY and CDR2 is SVGAGI in the germline V gene. After removal of 6 bases from V and 8 bases from J, the junction contained 8 bases not matched to a gene. The CDR3 covers 15 residues.

V usage is TRBV3-1 (or the pseudogene TRBV3-2) and J usage is TRBJ1-1; D is uncertain. Trimming shortened V by 3 bases and J by 6 bases, and 17 bases separated the two germline ends. This CDR3 region has 15 residues. Germline V gives CDR1 LGHDT, CDR2 YNNKEL (reference sequence). CDR3 bases: TGTGCCAGCAGCCAGGTAGGTGATGGGCACGCTGAAGCTTTCTTT. Its translation: CASSQVGDGHAEAFF.

V and J are TRBV30 and TRBJ1-1; D gene uncertain. There are 11 residues in the CDR3. Germline-derived CDR1 and CDR2 are GTSNPN and SVGIG (reference sequence). V was trimmed by 6 bases and J by 7 bases, leaving 12 bases between them. The DNA of the CDR3 is TGTGCCTGTAACCAGGAGAATGAAGCTTTCTTT. Its translation is CACNQENEAFF.

This chain uses TRBV10-3 with TRBJ2-2; TRBD2 aligns across 9 bases. Germline V gene data show CDR1 as ENHRY and CDR2 as SYGVKD. Trimming took 7 bases from V and 3 from J; bases not matched to a gene: 15. The CDR3 extends over 18 amino acids. The CDR3 protein is CAIIRYKGGRADTGELFF. CDR3 bases: TGTGCCATCATAAGGTATAAGGGCGGGAGGGCCGACACCGGGGAGCTGTTTTTT.

This clone was observed a few times. V usage is TRBV6-2 or TRBV6-3 and J usage is TRBJ2-7; possibly TRBD1 for D (5 bases). The length of the CDR3 is 13 residues. V lost 0 bases and J lost 4, with 7 bases in between. CDR1 MNHEY and CDR2 SVGEGT come from the germline V gene. The CDR3 sequence: CASSYSRQYEQYF. The CDR3 nucleotides are TGTGCCAGCAGTTACTCCCGACAGTACGAGCAGTACTTC.

The chain couples TRBV6-5 to TRBJ1-5; no firm D call. The CDR3 has 13 residues. Trimming took 9 bases from V and 7 from J, leaving 16 bases between them. Germline CDR1 MNHEY, CDR2 SVGAGI. The CDR3 region has the DNA TGTGCCAGTTCATTTTTCGGTGGGCAGCCCCAGCATTTT. This sequence encodes CASSFFGGQPQHF.

The chain is built from TRBV5-1 and TRBJ2-2; D perhaps matches TRBD2 (6 bases). The CDR3 has 14 amino acids. V shed 6 bases and J shed 5 bases, with 14 bases lying between them. Germline-derived CDR1 and CDR2 are SGHRS and YFSETQ. Here the CDR3 reads CASTGRGGTGELFF. The DNA of the CDR3 is TGCGCCAGCACTGGGCGGGGAGGAACCGGGGAGCTGTTTTTT.

V gene TRBV7-2 combines with J gene TRBJ2-2; D unresolved. The germline V and J ends were trimmed by 5 bases and 6 bases, with 13 bases remaining between them. The CDR3 loop spans 14 amino acids. CDR1 is SGHTA, CDR2 FQGNSA, per germline. The CDR3 is CASSADVGPGELFF. The CDR3 nucleotides are TGTGCCAGCAGCGCAGACGTAGGGCCCGGGGAGCTGTTTTTT.

J is TRBJ2-7 and V is TRBV27; 11 positions match TRBD1. Trimming cost V 4 bases and J 6 bases; bases outside gene matches: 8. The CDR3 extends over 15 amino acids. Germline V gene sequence: CDR1 MNHEY, CDR2 SMNVEV (reference sequence). In DNA form, the CDR3 reads TGTGCCAGCAGTTCGTTTGGGACAGGGGGAGGCGAGCAGTACTTC. It is translated as CASSSFGTGGGEQYF.

This clone has just a few counts. This chain uses TRBV7-9 with TRBJ2-1; D gene unclear. The V gene's germline CDR1 is SEHNR and CDR2 FQNEAQ (reference sequence). The CDR3 totals 15 residues. The V and J ends lost 6 bases and 0 bases respectively, with 12 bases between them. This CDR3 is CASSRAGSSYNEQFF. DNA of the CDR3: TGTGCCAGCAGTCGGGCAGGAAGCTCCTACAATGAGCAGTTCTTC.

The chain employs TRBV19 and TRBJ2-5; D perhaps matches TRBD2 (6 bases). This CDR3 contains 11 residues. Between the trimmed V and J ends, which lost 6 bases and 8 bases, there was a span of 10 bases. Germline lookup yields CDR1 LNHDA and CDR2 SQIVND (reference sequence). The CDR3 DNA is TGTGCCAGTAGCTCGCGGGACACCCAGTACTTC. Protein sequence: CASSSRDTQYF.

The chain is built from TRBV6-5 and TRBJ1-1, with D hard to call. Trimming left V 6 bases short and J 0 bases short, with 14 bases between. This CDR3 comprises 15 residues. Per the germline V gene, CDR1 is MNHEY and CDR2 is SVGAGI. In nucleotides, the CDR3 is TGTGCCAGCAGGGGGTTGAATGGGCTGAACACTGAAGCTTTCTTT. Amino acid sequence: CASRGLNGLNTEAFF.

This sequence joins TRBV18 and TRBJ2-5; unclear D gene. The germline V and J ends were trimmed by 3 bases and 3 bases, with 8 bases remaining between them. The CDR3 is made up of 13 amino acids. Looked up from germline, CDR1 is KGHSH and CDR2 is LQKENI. CDR3 sequence reads: CASSPSGEETQYF. As DNA, the CDR3 is TGTGCCAGCTCACCCTCTGGTGAAGAGACCCAGTACTTC.

The chain is built from TRBV6-2 or TRBV6-3 and TRBJ1-1; tentative D call: TRBD1 (6 bases). The germline gives CDR1 MNHEY, CDR2 SVGEGT. V gave up 5 bases and J gave up 0 bases, with 7 bases separating them. This CDR3 spans 13 amino acids. The chain's CDR3 is CASSRTVNTEAFF. The CDR3 coding sequence is TGTGCCAGCAGTAGGACAGTGAACACTGAAGCTTTCTTT.

V usage is TRBV3-1 (or the pseudogene TRBV3-2) and J usage is TRBJ2-3; 9 bases are a match to TRBD2. There are 16 residues in the CDR3. V gave up 1 base and J gave up 5 bases; unmatched junction bases: 7. CDR1 and CDR2 (germline): LGHDT, YNNKEL (reference sequence). CDR3 protein: CASSQAAGGPQDTQYF. In DNA form, the CDR3 reads TGTGCCAGCAGCCAAGCGGCGGGGGGGCCCCAAGATACGCAGTATTTT.

The chain has TRBV7-9 and TRBJ1-4; a possible D gene is TRBD1 (5 bases). Germline V CDR1 and CDR2: SEHNR, FQNEAQ (reference sequence). V lost 5 bases to trimming and J lost 3 bases, with 13 bases between them. CDR3 size: 15 residues. The CDR3 sequence is CASSRSGGANEKLFF. CDR3 bases: TGTGCCAGCAGCCGGAGTGGGGGGGCTAATGAAAAACTGTTTTTT.

This clone came up once. V and J are TRBV5-4 and TRBJ1-2, with 10 bases identical to TRBD1. V lost 4 bases to trimming and J lost 4 bases; unmatched junction nucleotides: 13. The CDR3 consists of 17 residues. In germline, CDR1 is SGHNT, CDR2 YYREEE (reference sequence). The CDR3 is CASSHKTTGGIGYGYTF. The DNA for the CDR3 is TGTGCCAGCAGCCATAAAACGACAGGGGGCATAGGCTATGGCTACACCTTC.

The rearrangement joins TRBV5-1 to TRBJ2-5; 7 bases map to TRBD1. Germline CDR1 and CDR2: SGHRS and YFSETQ. The CDR3 is made up of 14 amino acids. J was trimmed by 2 bases and V by 5 bases; bases with no gene match: 6. The CDR3 here is CASRVQGWQETQYF. The CDR3 bases are TGCGCCAGCAGGGTACAGGGGTGGCAAGAGACCCAGTACTTC. Full variable domain (missing parts from reference TRBV5-1 and TRBJ2-5): KAGVTQTPRYLIKTRGQQVTLSCSPISGHRSVSWYQQTPGQGLQFLFEYFSETQRNKGNFPGRFSGRQFSNSRSEMNVSTLELGDSALYLCASRVQGWQETQYFGPGTRLLVL.

This rearrangement joins TRBV6-5 to TRBJ1-6, with a possible D match to TRBD1 (5 bases). This CDR3 comprises 15 residues. Trimming left V 5 bases short and J 5 bases short, with 13 bases between. CDR1 MNHEY and CDR2 SVGAGI come from the germline V gene. The CDR3 is CASSTTDRHNSPLHF. The CDR3 nucleotides read TGTGCCAGCAGTACGACAGACCGACATAATTCACCCCTCCACTTT.